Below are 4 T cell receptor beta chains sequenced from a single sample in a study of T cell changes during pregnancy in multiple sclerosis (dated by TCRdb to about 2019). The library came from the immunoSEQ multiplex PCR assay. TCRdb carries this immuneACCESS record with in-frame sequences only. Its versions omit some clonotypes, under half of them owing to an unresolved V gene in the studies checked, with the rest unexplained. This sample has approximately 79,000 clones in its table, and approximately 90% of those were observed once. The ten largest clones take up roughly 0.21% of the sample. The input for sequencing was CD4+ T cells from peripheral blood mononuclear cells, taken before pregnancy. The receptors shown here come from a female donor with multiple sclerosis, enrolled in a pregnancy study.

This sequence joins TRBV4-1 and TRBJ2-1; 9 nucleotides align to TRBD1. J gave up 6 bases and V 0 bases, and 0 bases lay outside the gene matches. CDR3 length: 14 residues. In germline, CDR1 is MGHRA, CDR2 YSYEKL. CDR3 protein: CASSQEDRGNEQFF. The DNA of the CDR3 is TGCGCCAGCAGCCAAGAGGACAGGGGCAATGAGCAGTTCTTC.

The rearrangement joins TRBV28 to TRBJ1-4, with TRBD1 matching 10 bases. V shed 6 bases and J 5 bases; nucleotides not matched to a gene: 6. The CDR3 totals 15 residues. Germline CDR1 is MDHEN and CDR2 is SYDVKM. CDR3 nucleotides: TGTGCCAGCAGCTTACCGGGACAGGGGAATGAAAAACTGTTTTTT. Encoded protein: CASSLPGQGNEKLFF.

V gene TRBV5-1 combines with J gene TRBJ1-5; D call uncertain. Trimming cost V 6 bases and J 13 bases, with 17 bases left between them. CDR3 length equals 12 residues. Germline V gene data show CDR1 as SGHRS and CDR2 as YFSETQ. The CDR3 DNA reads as TGCGCCAGCACCAGTCCCCACAATCCGCAGCATTTT. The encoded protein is CASTSPHNPQHF.

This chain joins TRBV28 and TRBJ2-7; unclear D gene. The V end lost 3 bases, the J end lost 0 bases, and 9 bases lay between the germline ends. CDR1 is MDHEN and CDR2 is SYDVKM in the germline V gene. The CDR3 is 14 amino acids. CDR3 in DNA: TGTGCCAGCAGTTTCTGGCCTAGCTCCTACGAGCAGTACTTC. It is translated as CASSFWPSSYEQYF.